A selection of T cell receptor beta chains follows, all from one sample in a study of technical replicates of blood from a handful of donors. Produced via immunoSEQ multiplex PCR; TCRdb's table is partial and in-frame only. Here the sample spans 65,000 to 80,000 clones, roughly 91% being singletons. Sequencing input: T cells isolated from PBMCs. These receptors all stem from a human donor in good health. CDR3s include the opening cysteine and the closing phenylalanine or tryptophan. The order of the fields is J gene, D gene, V gene, CDR3 protein, CDR3 DNA. A D gene is named only where the DNA matches it firmly.

>TRBJ1-1|TRBD1|TRBV19
CASSTFPQGVDTEAFF
TGTGCCAGTAGTACCTTCCCACAGGGGGTAGACACTGAAGCTTTCTTT
>TRBJ1-2|NA|TRBV29-1
CSVEEYSYGYTF
TGCAGCGTTGAAGAGTACAGCTATGGCTACACCTTC
>TRBJ2-1|TRBD2|TRBV5-1
CASSGLAGDPPGDNEQFF
TGCGCCAGCAGTGGGCTAGCGGGAGACCCTCCCGGCGACAATGAGCAGTTCTTC
>TRBJ2-7|NA|TRBV7-3
CASSLNRVQAYEQYF
TGTGCCAGCAGCTTAAACAGGGTTCAAGCCTACGAGCAGTACTTC
>TRBJ1-4|NA|TRBV18
CASSPPIQALNEKLFF
TGTGCCAGCTCGCCTCCTATACAGGCACTTAATGAAAAACTGTTTTTT
>TRBJ1-2|TRBD1|TRBV6-5
CASSYDGTGDPSGYTF
TGTGCCAGCAGTTACGATGGGACAGGGGACCCCAGTGGCTACACCTTC
>TRBJ1-2|TRBD1|TRBV30
CAWSDRDSYGYTF
TGTGCCTGGAGTGACCGGGACAGCTATGGCTACACCTTC
>TRBJ2-1|NA|TRBV10-3
CAISSGVIPSYNEQFF
TGTGCCATCAGTTCCGGAGTAATCCCCTCCTACAATGAGCAGTTCTTC
>TRBJ2-3|NA|TRBV5-6
CASSLFRATDTQYF
TGTGCCAGCAGCTTGTTCAGGGCCACAGATACGCAGTATTTT
>TRBJ2-1|NA|TRBV7-2
CASSSPLNEQFF
TGTGCCAGCAGCTCCCCTCTGAATGAGCAGTTCTTC
>TRBJ1-2|NA|TRBV28
CASTLSSRGYGYTF
TGTGCCAGCACCCTATCTAGCAGGGGCTATGGCTACACCTTC
>TRBJ1-2|TRBD1|TRBV7-3
CASSLAGGYGYTF
TGTGCCAGCAGCTTAGCAGGGGGCTATGGCTACACCTTC
>TRBJ2-6|TRBD1|TRBV9
CASRWPNRGPGANVLTF
TGTGCCAGCAGGTGGCCGAACAGGGGGCCTGGGGCCAACGTCCTGACTTTC
>TRBJ2-1|NA|TRBV4-1
CASSQYWYNEQFF
TGCGCCAGCAGCCAATACTGGTACAATGAGCAGTTCTTC
>TRBJ2-3|TRBD2|TRBV5-4
CASSLQGLTTDTQYF
TGTGCCAGCAGCTTGCAGGGACTAACCACAGATACGCAGTATTTT
>TRBJ1-2|TRBD1|TRBV25-1
CASNPGGFYGYTF
TGTGCCAGCAACCCAGGGGGCTTTTATGGCTACACCTTC
>TRBJ2-7|NA|TRBV21-1
CARPGLSGRPNREQYF
TGTGCCAGGCCCGGGCTTAGCGGGAGGCCTAATCGGGAGCAGTACTTC
>TRBJ2-3|NA|TRBV4-2
CASSQDGRRSTDTQYF
TGTGCCAGCAGCCAAGATGGGCGGAGGAGCACAGATACGCAGTATTTT
>TRBJ1-3|NA|TRBV7-8
CASSLSRDRVGNTIYF
TGTGCCAGCAGCTTATCGCGCGACAGAGTTGGAAACACCATATATTTT
>TRBJ2-1|TRBD2|TRBV7-3
CASSQPGLANNEQFF
TGTGCCAGCAGCCAACCGGGACTAGCCAACAATGAGCAGTTCTTC
>TRBJ1-5|NA|TRBV6-6
CASSLQGDNQPQHF
TGTGCCAGCAGCCTACAGGGAGACAATCAGCCCCAGCATTTT
>TRBJ2-2|NA|TRBV9
CASSQNTGELFF
TGTGCCAGCAGCCAGAATACCGGGGAGCTGTTTTTT
>TRBJ2-1|TRBD2|TRBV5-8
CASSKSGRAVDEQFF
TGTGCCAGCAGCAAAAGCGGGAGAGCTGTGGATGAGCAGTTCTTC
>TRBJ2-1|TRBD2|TRBV7-9
CASSLSGNNEQFF
TGTGCCAGCAGCTTGAGCGGGAACAATGAGCAGTTCTTC
>TRBJ2-3|NA|TRBV5-1
CASGSTGLTDTQYF
TGCGCCAGCGGCTCGACAGGCCTTACAGATACGCAGTATTTT